This T cell receptor beta chain was identified in a study of T cell responses to AZD1222 COVID-19 vaccine. V dropped 4 bases and J dropped 5 bases, with 15 bases sitting between them. The CDR3 runs to 14 residues. Germline loops: CDR1 SNHLY, CDR2 FYNNEI. Here immunoSEQ multiplex PCR was the method, and the copy in TCRdb shows in-frame clones only, minus some. Here the sample spans approximately 150,000 clones, approximately 89% being singletons. Study-level findings and limits: Reports indicate that nearly half of spike-specific TCRs are directed at unmutated variant regions. Regions 160-218 and 743-854 held dominance among vaccine-associated CD4 TCRs, which spanned spike. Increases in Spike-specific TCR breadth and depth were seen after two AZD1222 doses.

Comment on this clone: The target antigen is unknown.

The chain employs TRBV2 and TRBJ2-7, with D perhaps TRBD1 (6 bases). The sequence came from an adult in good health. Sequenced here: peripheral blood, sampled on day 0 of MenACWY control vaccination. The CDR3 DNA reads as TGTGCCAGCAGTGGATCCGGGACACCTCACGAGCAGTACTTC. Translating gives CASSGSGTPHEQYF.